This T cell receptor (beta chain) appears in the sequencing data of a study of cytomegalovirus exposure and HLA in healthy donors. Study-level points and caveats: Compared with the approximately 700-donor mean, an Asian-associated ancestry cluster reportedly had fewer N-insertions, according to a later analysis.

The donors, nominally healthy at sampling, likely had unrecorded immune exposures. Details on this clone: Its antigen is unknown.

There are 15 residues in the CDR3. The germline gives CDR1 WNHNN, CDR2 SYGVQD (reference sequence). V gave up 10 bases and J gave up 1 base, with 18 bases separating them. Use of 60 Vbeta and 13 Jbeta primers characterized the PCR. Generated by immunoSEQ multiplex PCR, the TCRdb table keeps only in-frame clones and is missing some. Counted here are fewer than 250,000 clones, 75% to 85% occurring once; the ten biggest clones make up about 1.6%. The chain couples TRBV10-1 to TRBJ2-3, with D perhaps matching TRBD2 (6 bases). Sequencing used PBMCs. This TCR came from a woman in her fifties or sixties in good health and CMV-seronegative. Here the CDR3 reads CATPVRGMGTDTQYF. The CDR3 DNA is TGCGCCACCCCCGTCCGGGGGATGGGCACAGATACGCAGTATTTT.